The 2 T cell receptor beta chains below come from one sample, sequenced in a study of OX40 agonist ivuxolimab in advanced cancers. Library prep was done by the immunoSEQ multiplex PCR assay. TCRdb re-hosts the immuneACCESS table, in-frame sequences only. Its copies lack some clones; in the studies checked, an unresolved V gene accounts for under half of them, and the cause for the rest is not known. In all, the sample holds about 58,000 clones, and roughly 77% of those were seen once. Around 0.71% of the sample is in the top ten clones. Sequenced here: CD4+ or CD8+ T cells sorted from blood, sampled in a trial of the OX40 agonist ivuxolimab. These receptors were taken from an adult with an advanced solid tumor such as melanoma, head and neck, liver or kidney cancer.

This clone occurred a few times. V and J are TRBV9 and TRBJ2-2, with D hard to call. Trimming removed 0 bases from V and 0 bases from J, with 9 bases in between. CDR1 is SGDLS, CDR2 YYNGEE, per germline. The CDR3 contains 16 residues. In DNA form, the CDR3 reads TGTGCCAGCAGCGTAGGAAGAATCGCGAACACCGGGGAGCTGTTTTTT. It codes for CASSVGRIANTGELFF.

A few counts support this clone. This sequence joins TRBV5-1 and TRBJ1-2; D perhaps matches TRBD1 (5 bases). The V end was cut by 4 bases, the J end by 6 bases, with 16 bases between. This CDR3 comprises 14 residues. Germline V gene sequence: CDR1 SGHRS, CDR2 YFSETQ. This chain's CDR3 is CASSPRGDGNGYTF. CDR3 bases: TGCGCCAGCAGCCCACGGGGCGACGGGAATGGCTACACCTTC.